Here is one TCR beta chain with its context. Its antigen is currently unknown. The time point was: 2014-2015 season, pre-vaccination. Excluded were substance abuse, HIV/AIDS, active cancer, immunomodulatory drugs and active illness. Per germline, CDR1 MNHNY and CDR2 SVGAGI (reference sequence). V lost 5 bases and J lost 3, with 11 bases in between. There are 14 residues in the CDR3. These data originate in a study of follicular helper T cells after annual influenza vaccination. Study-level points and caveats: ICOS+CD38+ cTfh clonality tracked population frequency, and its change tracked circulating plasmablast change.

TCRdb keeps only in-frame clones here, not all; method: immunoSEQ multiplex PCR. The sample lists a few thousand clones; under 85% were seen once. The clonotype comes from an adult who received the influenza vaccine. Sequencing used CXCR5+ CD38- circulating T follicular helper cells from blood, obtained on the day of influenza vaccination. Subset of the sample: circulating Tfh, non-naive CD4+CXCR5+PD-1+ (ICOS+CD38+ or ICOS-CD38-). The chain recombines TRBV6-6 with TRBJ1-3; D is ambiguous. Written as DNA, the CDR3 is TGTGCCAGCAGTCAGACGCCGTTTGGAAACACCATATATTTT. It codes for CASSQTPFGNTIYF.